This TCR beta chain was sequenced in a study of regulatory T cells in long-lasting Graves disease. This clonotype was counted at least ten times. The junction had 8 bases not matched to a gene; V was cut back by 5 bases and J by 5 bases. Per germline, CDR1 SGHTA and CDR2 FQGNSA. The length of the CDR3 is 15 residues. Time point defined: newly diagnosed GD, antithyroid drugs for less than 3 months. PBMC-derived RNA was used for the TCR library. As collected, the peripheral blood samples measured 7.5 to 9 milliliters each and went into EDTA tubes. Sequencing libraries for TCR beta were prepared with iRepertoire HTBI primers and Arm-PCR of CDR3 regions. TCRdb ran MiXCR on the multiplex PCR reads and lists one entry per CDR3 protein. This table has about 430,000 distinct CDR3 sequences, about 15% appearing once. These data were also filed under a second study, of T cells in Graves' hyperthyroidism and ophthalmopathy. This second study notes: HTBI primers were employed in a first-round RT-PCR of the TCR CDR3. Among clonotypes expanded in thyroid above 0.001, most were also found in blood.

This clonotype was sampled from a woman between 35 and 50 years old with Graves disease. Sequencing was performed on peripheral blood mononuclear cells (PBMCs), taken at new diagnosis, from a patient treated with antithyroid drugs. The chain has TRBV7-2 and TRBJ1-5, with 8 bases lining up with TRBD1. The chain's CDR3 is CASSQSGTGYQPQHF. CDR3 nucleotide sequence: TGTGCCAGCAGCCAATCCGGGACAGGATATCAGCCCCAGCATTTT.